A single sample gave rise to the 20 T cell receptor beta chains below, sequenced in a study of blood T cell repertoires in COVID-19. This table comes from immunoSEQ multiplex PCR, and its TCRdb copy is limited to in-frame clones, with some not included. The sample has more than 250,000 clones, about 88% seen once. Sequencing was performed on peripheral blood. These receptors were collected from a man aged 18-30 years with active or convalescent COVID-19.

The V and J genes are TRBV28 and TRBJ2-7; D gene uncertain. V dropped 3 bases and J dropped 5 bases, with 8 bases sitting between them. The CDR3 extends over 12 amino acids. CDR1 is MDHEN, CDR2 SYDVKM, per germline. In DNA form, the CDR3 reads TGTGCCAGCAGTTTCAGCGTAAACGAGCAGTACTTC. Residues: CASSFSVNEQYF.

The chain uses TRBV5-1 and TRBJ1-4; 9 nucleotides match TRBD1. Looked up from germline, CDR1 is SGHRS and CDR2 is YFSETQ. This CDR3 spans 14 amino acids. V trimming: 6 bases; J trimming: 7 bases; junction bases outside the gene matches: 7. CDR3 sequence: CASTPDRGGEKLFF. CDR3 nucleotides: TGCGCCAGCACTCCGGACAGGGGCGGTGAAAAACTGTTTTTT.

This clone has a single count. The chain carries TRBV12-3 or TRBV12-4 and TRBJ2-7; no reliable D call. The V end lost 5 bases, the J end lost 4 bases, and 6 bases lay between the germline ends. The CDR3 consists of 11 residues. The CDR3 DNA reads as TGTGCCAGCAGTGAACAATACGAGCAGTACTTC. It is translated as CASSEQYEQYF.

The rearrangement links TRBV9 to TRBJ1-6; D remains unclear. Trimming shortened V by 0 bases and J by 11 bases, and 15 bases separated the two germline ends. The CDR3 is made up of 15 amino acids. Germline loops: CDR1 SGDLS, CDR2 YYNGEE. The DNA of the CDR3 is TGTGCCAGCAGCGTAGGTCAGGTCATCGATCCACCCCTCCACTTT. Its protein product is CASSVGQVIDPPLHF.

This clone appeared many times. V gene TRBV10-1 combines with J gene TRBJ2-7, with 10 bases fitting TRBD2. J gave up 3 bases and V 6 bases, and 2 bases lay outside the gene matches. Germline-derived CDR1 and CDR2 are WNHNN and SYGVQD (reference sequence). The CDR3 consists of 13 residues. CDR3 nucleotide sequence: TGCGCCAGCAGGGGACTAGCGTTCTACGAGCAGTACTTC. Protein sequence: CASRGLAFYEQYF.

This clone was seen once. This sample also contains other DNA sequences that code for the same CDR3. The rearrangement links TRBV19 to TRBJ2-5; 12 nucleotides line up with TRBD2. The CDR3 extends over 16 amino acids. After removal of 3 bases from V and 5 bases from J, the junction contained 7 bases not matched to a gene. Per the germline V gene, CDR1 is LNHDA and CDR2 is SQIVND (reference sequence). The CDR3 spells CASSIGLAGGRETQYF. In DNA, the CDR3 is TGTGCCAGTAGTATTGGGCTAGCGGGGGGGAGGGAGACCCAGTACTTC.

The gene calls are TRBV28 and TRBJ1-4; D remains unclear. The CDR3 loop spans 14 amino acids. Germline values: CDR1 MDHEN, CDR2 SYDVKM. V lost 2 bases, J lost 2 bases, and 6 bases lay in between. CDR3: CASSLHATNEKLFF. Written as DNA, the CDR3 is TGTGCCAGCAGTTTACATGCGACTAATGAAAAACTGTTTTTT.

The chain links TRBV28 to TRBJ2-1; D is perhaps TRBD1 (6 bases). V was shortened by 7 bases and J by 3 bases, with 13 bases between the two germline ends. This CDR3 has 14 residues. The V gene's germline CDR1 is MDHEN and CDR2 SYDVKM. In nucleotides, the CDR3 is TGTGCCAGCAAAGGGGGAGATAGCTACAATGAGCAGTTCTTC. This encodes CASKGGDSYNEQFF. The entire variable domain, with the rest obtained from reference TRBV28 and TRBJ2-1, is as follows: DVKVTQSSRYLVKRTGEKVFLECVQDMDHENMFWYRQDPGLGLRLIYFSYDVKMKEKGDIPEGYSVSREKKERFSLILESASTNQTSMYLCASKGGDSYNEQFFGPGTRLTVL.

CDR3 in DNA: TGTGCCAGCAGTACAGGGGTGCGGGGCTACACCTTC. Its protein product is CASSTGVRGYTF. This chain connects TRBV28 to TRBJ1-2, with TRBD1 matching 7 bases. CDR3 length: 12 amino acids. V shed 5 bases, J shed 8 bases, and the junction held 5 bases outside the gene matches. Per the germline V gene, CDR1 is MDHEN and CDR2 is SYDVKM.

The gene calls are TRBV29-1 and TRBJ2-1; D possibly corresponds to TRBD2 (6 bases). The CDR3 covers 12 residues. V lost 3 bases, J lost 3 bases, and 6 bases lay in between. The germline V gene encodes CDR1 SQVTM and CDR2 ANQGSEA. The CDR3, as DNA: TGCAGCGTTGAGCGGGGCTACAATGAGCAGTTCTTC. Translated, it gives CSVERGYNEQFF.

This chain joins TRBV10-1 and TRBJ1-6; no clear D. Per germline, CDR1 WNHNN and CDR2 SYGVQD (reference sequence). V shed 2 bases and J shed 7 bases, with 6 bases lying between them. This CDR3 contains 13 residues. As DNA, the CDR3 is TGCGCCAGCAGTGAGGAGGTGAATTCACCCCTCCACTTT. It yields the protein CASSEEVNSPLHF.

This chain joins TRBV6-5 and TRBJ1-2; 8 bases map to TRBD1. This CDR3 is 13 amino acids long. Trimming cost V 6 bases and J 8 bases; bases outside gene matches: 8. Germline loops: CDR1 MNHEY, CDR2 SVGAGI. The CDR3 here is CASSFGQGNGYTF. The CDR3 DNA reads TGTGCCAGCAGCTTTGGACAGGGAAACGGCTACACCTTC.

There are a few counts of this clone. The V and J genes are TRBV6-6 and TRBJ2-7, with a tentative D call TRBD1 (5 bases). This CDR3 region has 14 residues. Germline values: CDR1 MNHNY, CDR2 SVGAGI (reference sequence). The V end was cut by 5 bases, the J end by 7 bases, with 18 bases between. In DNA, the CDR3 is TGTGCCAGCAGTGCAGACAGCTCCGCGCGAGAGCAGTACTTC. It codes for CASSADSSAREQYF.

The chain joins TRBV6-2 or TRBV6-3 to TRBJ2-1; 8 nucleotides match TRBD2. Trimming at V came to 2 bases and at J to 6 bases, leaving 9 bases not matched to a gene. Germline V gene sequence: CDR1 MNHEY, CDR2 SVGEGT. The CDR3 runs to 16 residues. CDR3 sequence: CASSYPIREGGNEQFF. The CDR3 DNA is TGTGCCAGCAGTTACCCCATACGGGAGGGAGGCAATGAGCAGTTCTTC.

The table lists this clone with a count of one. The chain employs TRBV5-5 and TRBJ1-2, with D uncertain. There are 13 residues in the CDR3. The germline V and J ends were trimmed by 0 bases and 7 bases, with 10 bases remaining between them. The germline V gene encodes CDR1 SGHKS and CDR2 YYEKEE (reference sequence). CDR3 in DNA: TGTGCCAGCAGCTTGGTGGGCAGTCGTGGCTACACCTTC. Its protein is CASSLVGSRGYTF.

The rearrangement links TRBV25-1 to TRBJ1-1; D is ambiguous. The CDR3 is 11 amino acids. CDR1 MGHDK and CDR2 SYGVNS come from the germline V gene. V lost 9 bases and J lost 5, with 10 bases in between. CDR3 DNA sequence: TGTGCCAGTTTCCTCGGGACTGAAGCTTTCTTT. Translating gives CASFLGTEAFF.

This clone appeared a single time. The chain couples TRBV6-5 to TRBJ1-1; TRBD1 aligns across 9 bases. Trimming at V came to 0 bases and at J to 6 bases, leaving 2 bases not matched to a gene. The CDR3 spans 14 residues. CDR1 MNHEY and CDR2 SVGAGI come from the germline V gene. This CDR3 reads CASSYSQGAAEAFF. The CDR3 nucleotides read TGTGCCAGCAGTTACTCACAGGGGGCCGCTGAAGCTTTCTTT.

The chain recombines TRBV6-6 with TRBJ1-2, with D possibly TRBD1 on 5 matching bases. There are 12 residues in the CDR3. V was trimmed by 5 bases and J by 8 bases, leaving 12 bases between them. Germline values: CDR1 MNHNY, CDR2 SVGAGI (reference sequence). CDR3 DNA sequence: TGTGCCAGCAGTGGGGGGAGGGGCGGCTACACCTTC. It encodes CASSGGRGGYTF.

The chain couples TRBV14 to TRBJ2-5; TRBD2 aligns across 11 bases. CDR1 is SGHDN and CDR2 is FVKESK in the germline V gene. This CDR3 region has 17 residues. After removal of 4 bases from V and 2 bases from J, the junction contained 9 bases not matched to a gene. CDR3 amino acids: CASSRLLAGGYQETQYF. CDR3 sequence (DNA): TGTGCCAGCAGCCGACTCCTAGCGGGAGGTTATCAAGAGACCCAGTACTTC.

The V and J genes are TRBV5-1 and TRBJ2-3; weak D call: TRBD2 (6 bases). Trimming stripped 4 bases from V and 6 bases from J, with 15 bases between. Germline-derived CDR1 and CDR2 are SGHRS and YFSETQ. The length of the CDR3 is 14 residues. CDR3 nucleotide sequence: TGCGCCAGCAGCCCTACGCCTAGCGCCGATACGCAGTATTTT. It encodes CASSPTPSADTQYF. Using reference TRBV5-1 and TRBJ2-3 for the parts outside the CDR3, the full variable domain is KAGVTQTPRYLIKTRGQQVTLSCSPISGHRSVSWYQQTPGQGLQFLFEYFSETQRNKGNFPGRFSGRQFSNSRSEMNVSTLELGDSALYLCASSPTPSADTQYFGPGTRLTVL.